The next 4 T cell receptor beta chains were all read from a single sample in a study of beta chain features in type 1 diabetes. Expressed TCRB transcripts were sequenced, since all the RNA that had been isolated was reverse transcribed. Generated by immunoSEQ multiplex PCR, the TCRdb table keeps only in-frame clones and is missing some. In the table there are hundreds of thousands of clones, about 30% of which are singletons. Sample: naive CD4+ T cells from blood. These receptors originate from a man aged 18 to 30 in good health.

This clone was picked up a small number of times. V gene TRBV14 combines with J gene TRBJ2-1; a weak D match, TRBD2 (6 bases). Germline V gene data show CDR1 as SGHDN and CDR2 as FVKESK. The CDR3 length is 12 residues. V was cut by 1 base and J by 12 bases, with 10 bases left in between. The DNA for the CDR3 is TGTGCCAGCAGCCAAGCCGGGACTTCGCAGTTCTTC. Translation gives CASSQAGTSQFF.

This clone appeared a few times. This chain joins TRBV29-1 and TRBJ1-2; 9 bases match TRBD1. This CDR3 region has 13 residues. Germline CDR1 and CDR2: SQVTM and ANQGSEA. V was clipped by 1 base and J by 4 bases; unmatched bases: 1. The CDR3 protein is CSVEVGQGYGYTF. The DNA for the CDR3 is TGCAGCGTTGAAGTGGGACAGGGCTATGGCTACACCTTC.

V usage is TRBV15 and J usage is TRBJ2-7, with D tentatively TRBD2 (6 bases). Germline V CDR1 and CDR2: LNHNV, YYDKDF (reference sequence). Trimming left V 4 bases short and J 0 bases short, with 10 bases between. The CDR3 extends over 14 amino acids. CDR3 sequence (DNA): TGTGCCACCAGCACCGGGGGAAGCTCCTACGAGCAGTACTTC. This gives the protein CATSTGGSSYEQYF. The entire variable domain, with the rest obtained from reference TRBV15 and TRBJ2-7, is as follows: DAMVIQNPRYQVTQFGKPVTLSCSQTLNHNVMYWYQQKSSQAPKLLFHYYDKDFNNEADTPDNFQSRRPNTSFCFLDIRSPGLGDTAMYLCATSTGGSSYEQYFGPGTRLTVT.

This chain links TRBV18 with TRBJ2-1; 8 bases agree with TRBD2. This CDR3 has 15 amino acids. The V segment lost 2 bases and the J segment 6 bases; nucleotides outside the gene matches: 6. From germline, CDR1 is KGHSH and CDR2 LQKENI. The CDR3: CASSPGSGRGNEQFF. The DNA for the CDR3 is TGTGCCAGCTCACCAGGGAGCGGGAGAGGCAATGAGCAGTTCTTC.